The source of this T cell receptor (beta chain) is a study of cytomegalovirus exposure and HLA in healthy donors. Study summary: Among 398 genotyped donors, roughly 81% fell in the Caucasian-associated ancestry cluster.

Study-level points and caveats: Being productive about 87% or about 30% of the time was typical of most TCR beta V segments in an earlier analysis.

V gave up 2 bases and J gave up 2 bases; unmatched junction bases: 1. There are 15 residues in the CDR3. CDR1 is SGHTA, CDR2 FQGNSA, per germline. Primers: 60 Vbeta forward and 13 Jbeta reverse. The table came from immunoSEQ multiplex PCR; TCRdb's copy has only in-frame clones and leaves some out. In the table there are 150,000 to 200,000 clones, about 80% of which are singletons. As regards this clone: Its antigen remains unknown.

Sequenced material: PBMCs. The sequence was collected from a woman aged 40 to 55 in good health and CMV-seronegative. The chain uses TRBV7-2 and TRBJ2-3; 10 bases match TRBD2. CDR3 DNA sequence: TGTGCCAGCAGCTTAACTAGCGGGAACACAGATACGCAGTATTTT. The encoded protein is CASSLTSGNTDTQYF. Filled out from reference TRBV7-2 and TRBJ2-3, the complete variable domain reads GAGVSQSPSNKVTEKGKDVELRCDPISGHTALYWYRQSLGQGLEFLIYFQGNSAPDKSGLPSDRFSAERTGGSVSTLTIQRTQQEDSAVYLCASSLTSGNTDTQYFGPGTRLTVL.